The rows below give T cell receptor beta chains drawn from one sample of a study of control samples from healthy donors and cancer patients. The assay was immunoSEQ multiplex PCR, and TCRdb's table has in-frame clones only and misses some. The sample records about 67,000 clones, about 90% being singletons. The sequencing input was PBMCs. All receptors come from a woman between 45 and 65 years old with head and neck cancer. CDR3s include the opening cysteine and the closing phenylalanine or tryptophan. The order of the fields is CDR3 length, clone size, V gene, CDR3 protein. Not all rows give a size; the values are once, few, many and, for expanded clones, a class.

>13|NA|TRBV7-2
CASSARQASGYTF
>16|once|TRBV5-6
CASSLAIAGGLNEQFF
>15|NA|TRBV2
CASSVGGTSYNEQFF
>13|NA|TRBV19
CASRQGITDTQYF
>16|NA|TRBV4-2
CASSQDTSGGTDTQYF
>12|NA|TRBV3-1/TRBV3-2
CASSQMGNEQFF
>16|once|TRBV4-1
CASSQGADLSNQPQHF
>15|NA|TRBV21-1
CASSKEDRMDTEAFF
>14|NA|TRBV6-6
CASSSLAREGEQFF
>17|NA|TRBV18
CASSPLNPLTQGDTQYF
>16|NA|TRBV18
CASSRGTASRGNIQYF
>14|few|TRBV5-4
CASRPRQGMTEAFF
>14|NA|TRBV3-1/TRBV3-2
CASSPWTGLTEAFF
>13|NA|TRBV14
CASSQDLVNEQFF
>13|NA|TRBV2
CASDRGGNTEAFF
>14|once|TRBV29-1
CSVRQTGPYNEQFF
>13|NA|TRBV27
CASRRQSTDTQYF
>19|NA|TRBV4-2
CASSQGEGSGRLLTDTQYF
>16|NA|TRBV5-1
CASSPTSGGNTGELFF
>17|NA|TRBV18
CASSPEHTSSGANVLTF
>19|NA|TRBV15
CATSRGEMVGSYSNQPQHF
>15|NA|TRBV5-1
CASSSLGASFYEQYF
>13|NA|TRBV4-2
CASSQDRGYEQYF
>16|NA|TRBV7-3
CASSPPGTASYNEQFF
>15|NA|TRBV27
CASSLSGGLTDTQYF
>14|NA|TRBV9
CASSVGDGSYEQYF
>12|NA|TRBV5-1
CASSLVGYEQYF
>18|NA|TRBV5-1
CASRRVTGGPSDGNTIYF
>15|NA|TRBV4-3
CASSQGVDGAREAFF
>14|NA|TRBV19
CASSDSAQDSPLHF
>13|NA|TRBV11-1
CASSLDGNTEAFF
>13|NA|TRBV28
CASQSVGWTEAFF
>17|NA|TRBV4-1
CASSQVKEPVPGNTIYF
>16|NA|TRBV19
CASSIDLRPGGTEAFF
>13|NA|TRBV6-6
CASSAEIRVIHHF
>15|NA|TRBV7-8
CASSTGTANTGELFF
>13|NA|TRBV6-2/TRBV6-3
CASSYGPFYEQYF
>13|NA|TRBV6-5
CASSPGTGFEAFF
>14|once|TRBV5-1
CASSLAQTTGELFF
>12|NA|TRBV2
CATRGPYNEQFF
>16|NA|TRBV25-1
CASSEAGARGANVLTF
>15|NA|TRBV9
CASSVRQGQQYEQYF
>15|NA|TRBV11-1
CASVGGGRSYNEQFF
>13|NA|TRBV28
CASSLPTGSPLHF
>12|NA|TRBV2
CASSGITQPQHF
>15|NA|TRBV7-8
CASSLPVRDTDTQYF
>15|NA|TRBV7-2
CASSLGGNFGGEQYF